This TCR beta chain was found in a study of identifying expanded T cells in peripheral blood. Study findings and constraints: Technical replicates showed approximately 1.2 changed clones; roughly two weeks 15 to 20; four weeks 19. Approximately two-week clone count variance significantly increased as total template count grew.

Points on this clone: What it binds is not known.

Collection occurred without any documented infections or immune events in donors. The CDR3 length is 15 residues. The V gene lost 0 bases and the J gene lost 0 bases, with 9 bases spanning the gap. CDR1 is SGHNT and CDR2 is YYREEE in the germline V gene (reference sequence). Clones were sequenced by immunoSEQ multiplex PCR, and TCRdb holds only the in-frame ones, with some missing. Of more than 45,000 clones listed, over 75% are singletons. This chain links TRBV5-4 with TRBJ1-1; maybe TRBD1 (6 bases). This clonotype originated in a person aged 18 to 70 in good health. Material: blood. The CDR3 loop is CASSLANRVNTEAFF. The CDR3 DNA reads as TGTGCCAGCAGCTTGGCCAACAGGGTGAACACTGAAGCTTTCTTT.